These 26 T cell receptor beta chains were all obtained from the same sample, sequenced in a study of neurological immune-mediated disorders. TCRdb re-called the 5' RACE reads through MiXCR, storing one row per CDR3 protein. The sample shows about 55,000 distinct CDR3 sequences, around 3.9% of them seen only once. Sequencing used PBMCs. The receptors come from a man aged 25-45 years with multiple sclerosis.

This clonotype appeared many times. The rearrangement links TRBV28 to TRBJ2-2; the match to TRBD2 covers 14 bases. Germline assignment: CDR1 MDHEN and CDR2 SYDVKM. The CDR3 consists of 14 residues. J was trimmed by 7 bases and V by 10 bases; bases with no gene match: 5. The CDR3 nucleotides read TGTGCCACCAGACTAGCGGGAGGGAACGGGGAGCTGTTTTTT. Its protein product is CATRLAGGNGELFF.

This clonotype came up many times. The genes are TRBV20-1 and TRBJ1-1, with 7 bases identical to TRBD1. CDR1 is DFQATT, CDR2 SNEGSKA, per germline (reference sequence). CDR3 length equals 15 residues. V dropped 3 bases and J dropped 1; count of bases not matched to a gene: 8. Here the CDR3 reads CSAREGAGENTEAFF. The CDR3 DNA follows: TGCAGTGCTAGGGAGGGGGCAGGTGAGAACACTGAAGCTTTCTTT.

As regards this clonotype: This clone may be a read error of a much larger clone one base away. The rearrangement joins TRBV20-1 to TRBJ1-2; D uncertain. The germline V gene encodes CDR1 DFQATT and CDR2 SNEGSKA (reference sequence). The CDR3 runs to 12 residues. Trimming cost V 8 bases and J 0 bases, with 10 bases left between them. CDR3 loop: CSSEGPNYGYTF. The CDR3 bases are TGCAGTTCTGAGGGCCCTAACTATGGCTACACCTTC.

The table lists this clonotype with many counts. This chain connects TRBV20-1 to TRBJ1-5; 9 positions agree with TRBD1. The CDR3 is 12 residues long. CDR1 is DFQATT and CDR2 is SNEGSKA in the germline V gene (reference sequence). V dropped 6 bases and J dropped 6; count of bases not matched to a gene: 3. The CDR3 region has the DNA TGCAGTGCCGACAGGGGGAGTCAGCCCCAGCATTTT. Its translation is CSADRGSQPQHF.

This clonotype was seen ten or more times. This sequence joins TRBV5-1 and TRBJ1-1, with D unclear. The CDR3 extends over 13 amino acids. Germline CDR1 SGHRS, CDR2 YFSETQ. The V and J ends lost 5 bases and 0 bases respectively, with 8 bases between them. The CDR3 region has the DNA TGCGCCAGCAGTGACACTCTGAACACTGAAGCTTTCTTT. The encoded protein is CASSDTLNTEAFF.

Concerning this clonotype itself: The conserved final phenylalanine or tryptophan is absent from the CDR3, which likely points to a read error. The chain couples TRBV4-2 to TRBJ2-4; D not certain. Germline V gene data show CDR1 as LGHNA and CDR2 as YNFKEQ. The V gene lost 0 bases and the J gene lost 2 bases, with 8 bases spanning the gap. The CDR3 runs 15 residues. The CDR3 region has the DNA TGTGCCAGCAGCCAAGAAGTGGGAACCAAAAACATTCAGTACAAC. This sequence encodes CASSQEVGTKNIQYN.

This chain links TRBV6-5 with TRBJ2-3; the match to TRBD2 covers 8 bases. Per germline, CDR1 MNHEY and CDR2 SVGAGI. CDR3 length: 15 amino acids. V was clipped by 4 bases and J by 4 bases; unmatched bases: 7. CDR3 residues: CASSSRSGSADTQYF. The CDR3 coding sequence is TGTGCCAGCAGTTCGCGGAGCGGGAGCGCAGATACGCAGTATTTT.

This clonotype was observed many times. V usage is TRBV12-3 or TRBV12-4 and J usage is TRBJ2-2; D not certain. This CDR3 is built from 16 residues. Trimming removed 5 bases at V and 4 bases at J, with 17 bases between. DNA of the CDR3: TGTGCCAGCAGTGGCCGGCGGCCGGCGAGCACCGGGGAGCTGTTTTTT. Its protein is CASSGRRPASTGELFF.

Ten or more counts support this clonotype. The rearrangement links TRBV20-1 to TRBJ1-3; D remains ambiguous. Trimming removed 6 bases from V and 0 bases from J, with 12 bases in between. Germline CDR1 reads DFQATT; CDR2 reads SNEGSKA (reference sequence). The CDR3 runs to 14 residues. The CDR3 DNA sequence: TGCAGTGCCGCCCACATCAGCTCTGGAAACACCATATATTTT. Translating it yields CSAAHISSGNTIYF.

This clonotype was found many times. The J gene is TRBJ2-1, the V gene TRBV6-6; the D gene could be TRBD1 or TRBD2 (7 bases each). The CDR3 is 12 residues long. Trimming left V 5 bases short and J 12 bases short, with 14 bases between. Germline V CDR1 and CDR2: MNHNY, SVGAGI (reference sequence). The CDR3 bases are TGTGCCAGCAGTCCCACAGGGGAGGGGCAGTTCTTC. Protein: CASSPTGEGQFF.

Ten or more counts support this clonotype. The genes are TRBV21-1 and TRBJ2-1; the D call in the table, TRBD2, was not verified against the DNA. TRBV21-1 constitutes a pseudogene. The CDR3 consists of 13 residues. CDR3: CASSSGRGYEQFF. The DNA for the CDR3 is TGTGCCAGTTCGAGCGGGAGAGGCTATGAGCAGTTCTTC.

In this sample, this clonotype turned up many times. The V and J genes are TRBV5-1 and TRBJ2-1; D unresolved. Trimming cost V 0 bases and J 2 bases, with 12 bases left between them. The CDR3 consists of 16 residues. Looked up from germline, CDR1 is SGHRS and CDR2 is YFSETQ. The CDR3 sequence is CASSLAASPTYNEQFF. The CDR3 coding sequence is TGCGCCAGCAGCTTGGCGGCTAGTCCTACCTACAATGAGCAGTTCTTC.

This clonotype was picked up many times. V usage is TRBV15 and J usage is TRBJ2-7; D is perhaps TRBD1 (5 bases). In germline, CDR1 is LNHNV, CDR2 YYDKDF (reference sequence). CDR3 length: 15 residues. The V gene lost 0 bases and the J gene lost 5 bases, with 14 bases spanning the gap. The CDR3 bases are TGTGCCACCAGCAGAGAAACAGGATCCGTCCACGAGCAGTACTTC. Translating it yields CATSRETGSVHEQYF.

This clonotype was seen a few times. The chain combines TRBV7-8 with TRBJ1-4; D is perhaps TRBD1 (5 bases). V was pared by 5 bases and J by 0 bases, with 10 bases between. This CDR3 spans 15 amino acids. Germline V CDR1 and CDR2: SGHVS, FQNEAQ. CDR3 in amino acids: CASSADSATNEKLFF. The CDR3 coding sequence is TGTGCCAGCAGCGCCGACAGTGCAACTAATGAAAAACTGTTTTTT.

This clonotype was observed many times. The CDR3 region has the DNA TGTGCCAGCAGCGTAGCTACAGGGTTGGACACCATATATTTT. This codes for CASSVATGLDTIYF. The chain is built from TRBV9 and TRBJ1-3; a weak D match, TRBD1 (6 bases). The CDR3 covers 14 residues. The germline gives CDR1 SGDLS, CDR2 YYNGEE. The V and J ends lost 0 bases and 8 bases respectively, with 12 bases between them.

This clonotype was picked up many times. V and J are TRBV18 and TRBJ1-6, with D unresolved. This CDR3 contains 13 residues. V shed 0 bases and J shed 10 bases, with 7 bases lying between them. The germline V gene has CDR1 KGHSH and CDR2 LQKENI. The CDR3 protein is CASSPPRESPLHF. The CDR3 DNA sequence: TGTGCCAGCTCACCACCAAGGGAGTCACCCCTCCACTTT.

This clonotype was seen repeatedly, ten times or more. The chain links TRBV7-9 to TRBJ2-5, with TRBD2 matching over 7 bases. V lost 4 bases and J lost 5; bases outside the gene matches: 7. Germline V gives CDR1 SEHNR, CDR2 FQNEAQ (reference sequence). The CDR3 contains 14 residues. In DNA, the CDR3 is TGTGCCAGCAGCTCGGGACTAATTCGTGAGACCCAGTACTTC. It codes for CASSSGLIRETQYF.

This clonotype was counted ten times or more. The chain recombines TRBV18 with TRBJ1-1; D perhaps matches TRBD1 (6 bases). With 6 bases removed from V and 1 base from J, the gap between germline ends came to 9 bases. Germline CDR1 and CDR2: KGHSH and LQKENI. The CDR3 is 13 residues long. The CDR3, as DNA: TGTGCCAGCTCGCCCAGGGGGAACACTGAAGCTTTCTTT. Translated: CASSPRGNTEAFF.

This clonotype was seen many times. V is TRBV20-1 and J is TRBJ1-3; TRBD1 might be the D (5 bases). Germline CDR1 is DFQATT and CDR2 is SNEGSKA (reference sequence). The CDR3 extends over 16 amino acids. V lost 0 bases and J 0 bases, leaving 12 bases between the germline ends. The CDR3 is CSARDGAGSSGNTIYF. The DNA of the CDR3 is TGCAGTGCTAGAGATGGGGCCGGGAGCTCTGGAAACACCATATATTTT.

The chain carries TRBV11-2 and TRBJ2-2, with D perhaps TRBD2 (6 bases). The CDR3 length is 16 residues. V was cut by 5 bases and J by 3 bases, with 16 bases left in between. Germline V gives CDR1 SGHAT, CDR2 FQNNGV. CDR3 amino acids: CASSPGLLRDTGELFF. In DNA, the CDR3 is TGTGCCAGCAGCCCGGGACTCCTACGCGACACCGGGGAGCTGTTTTTT.

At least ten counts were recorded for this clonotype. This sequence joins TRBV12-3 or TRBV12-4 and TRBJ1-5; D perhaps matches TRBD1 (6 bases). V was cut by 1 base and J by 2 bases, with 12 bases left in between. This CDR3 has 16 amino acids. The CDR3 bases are TGTGCCAGCAGTTTAGGTGGGGGCGCGGGCAATCAGCCCCAGCATTTT. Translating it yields CASSLGGGAGNQPQHF.

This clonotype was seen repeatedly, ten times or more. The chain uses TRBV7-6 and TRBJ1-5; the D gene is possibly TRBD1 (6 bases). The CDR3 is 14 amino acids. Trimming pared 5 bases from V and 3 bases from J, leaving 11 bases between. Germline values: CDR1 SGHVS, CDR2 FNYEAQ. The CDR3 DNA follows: TGTGCCAGCAGCGATGGACAGCTCAATCAGCCCCAGCATTTT. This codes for CASSDGQLNQPQHF.

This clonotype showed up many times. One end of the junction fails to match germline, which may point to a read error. The CDR3: CASSYASNQPQNF. The DNA of the CDR3 is TGTGCCAGCAGCTACGCTAGCAATCAGCCCCAGAATTTT. V and J are TRBV7-9 and TRBJ1-5; no clear D. The CDR3 is 13 residues long. Germline assignment: CDR1 SEHNR and CDR2 FQNEAQ (reference sequence).

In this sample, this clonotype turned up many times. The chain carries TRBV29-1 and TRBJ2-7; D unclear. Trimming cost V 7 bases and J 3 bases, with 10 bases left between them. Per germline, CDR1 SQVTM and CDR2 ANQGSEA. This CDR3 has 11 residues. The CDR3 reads CSARFNYEQYF. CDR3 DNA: TGCAGCGCCCGTTTTAACTACGAGCAGTACTTC.

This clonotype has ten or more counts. The CDR3 region is CASRRTSGNYNEQFF. The DNA for the CDR3 is TGTGCCAGCAGGCGGACTAGCGGGAACTACAATGAGCAGTTCTTC. The chain carries TRBV11-2 and TRBJ2-1; 12 bases agree with TRBD2. There are 15 residues in the CDR3. Looked up from germline, CDR1 is SGHAT and CDR2 is FQNNGV. With V trimmed by 6 bases and J by 3 bases, 3 bases remained unmatched. Full variable domain (missing parts from reference TRBV11-2 and TRBJ2-1): EAGVAQSPRYKIIEKRQSVAFWCNPISGHATLYWYQQILGQGPKLLIQFQNNGVVDDSQLPKDRFSAERLKGVDSTLKIQPAKLEDSAVYLCASRRTSGNYNEQFFGPGTRLTVL.

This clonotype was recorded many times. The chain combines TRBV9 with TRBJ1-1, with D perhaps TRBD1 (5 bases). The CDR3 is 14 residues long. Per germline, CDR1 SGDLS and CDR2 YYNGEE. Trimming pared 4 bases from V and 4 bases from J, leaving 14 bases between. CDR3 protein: CASSQTGGSTEAFF. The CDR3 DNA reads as TGTGCCAGCAGCCAGACGGGGGGTAGCACTGAAGCTTTCTTT.